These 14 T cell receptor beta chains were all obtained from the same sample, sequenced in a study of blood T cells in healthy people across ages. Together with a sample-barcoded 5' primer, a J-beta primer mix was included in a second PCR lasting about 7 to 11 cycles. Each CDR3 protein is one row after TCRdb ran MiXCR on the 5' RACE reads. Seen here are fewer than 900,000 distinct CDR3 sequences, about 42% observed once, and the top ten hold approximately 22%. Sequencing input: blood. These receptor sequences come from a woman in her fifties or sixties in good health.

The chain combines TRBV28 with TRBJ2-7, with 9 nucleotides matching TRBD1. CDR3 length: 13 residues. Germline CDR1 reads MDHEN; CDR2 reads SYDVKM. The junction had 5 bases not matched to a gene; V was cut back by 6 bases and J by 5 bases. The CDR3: CASRPQGANEQYF. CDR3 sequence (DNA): TGTGCCAGCAGACCACAGGGGGCCAACGAGCAGTACTTC. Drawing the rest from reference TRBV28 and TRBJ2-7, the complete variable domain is DVKVTQSSRYLVKRTGEKVFLECVQDMDHENMFWYRQDPGLGLRLIYFSYDVKMKEKGDIPEGYSVSREKKERFSLILESASTNQTSMYLCASRPQGANEQYFGPGTRLTVT.

Here the CDR3 DNA reads TGTGCCAGCAGCTTACAACTGCGGGGGAATGAGACCCAGTACTTC. Its translation: CASSLQLRGNETQYF. The chain employs TRBV5-6 and TRBJ2-5, with TRBD2 matching 7 bases. CDR1 and CDR2 from the germline V gene are SGHDT and YYEEEE. CDR3 length: 15 amino acids. V was pared by 2 bases and J by 5 bases, with 9 bases of the junction left unmatched.

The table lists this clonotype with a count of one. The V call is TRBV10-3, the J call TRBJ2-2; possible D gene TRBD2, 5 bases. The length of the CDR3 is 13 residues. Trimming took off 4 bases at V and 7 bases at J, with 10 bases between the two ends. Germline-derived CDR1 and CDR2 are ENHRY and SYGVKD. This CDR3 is CAISGLAGGELFF. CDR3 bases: TGTGCCATCAGTGGCCTAGCAGGCGGGGAGCTGTTTTTT.

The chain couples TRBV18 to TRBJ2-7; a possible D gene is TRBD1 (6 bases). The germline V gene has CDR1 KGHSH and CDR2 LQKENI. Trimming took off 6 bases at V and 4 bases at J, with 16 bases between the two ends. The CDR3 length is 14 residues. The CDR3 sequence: CASSPWGQRYEQYF. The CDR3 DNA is TGTGCCAGCTCCCCCTGGGGACAAAGATACGAGCAGTACTTC.

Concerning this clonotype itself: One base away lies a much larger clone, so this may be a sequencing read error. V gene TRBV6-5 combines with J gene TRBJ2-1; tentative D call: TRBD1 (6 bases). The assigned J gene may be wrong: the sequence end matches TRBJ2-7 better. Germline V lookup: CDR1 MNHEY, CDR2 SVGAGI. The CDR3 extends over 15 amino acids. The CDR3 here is CASSFSADSYNEQYF. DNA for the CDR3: TGTGCCAGCAGTTTCAGCGCGGACAGCTACAATGAGCAGTACTTC.

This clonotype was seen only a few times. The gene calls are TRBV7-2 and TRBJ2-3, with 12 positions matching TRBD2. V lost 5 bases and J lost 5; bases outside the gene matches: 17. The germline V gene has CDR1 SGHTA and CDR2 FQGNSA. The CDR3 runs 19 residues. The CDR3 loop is CASSPDSSSGRAFEDTQYF. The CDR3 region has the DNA TGTGCCAGCAGCCCGGACAGCTCTAGCGGGAGGGCCTTCGAAGATACGCAGTATTTT.

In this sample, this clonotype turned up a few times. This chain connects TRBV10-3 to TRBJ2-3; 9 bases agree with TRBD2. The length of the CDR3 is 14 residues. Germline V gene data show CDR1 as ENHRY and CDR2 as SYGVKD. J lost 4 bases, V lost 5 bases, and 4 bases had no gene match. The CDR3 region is CAISPGTSSDTQYF. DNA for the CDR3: TGTGCCATCAGTCCCGGGACTAGCTCAGATACGCAGTATTTT.

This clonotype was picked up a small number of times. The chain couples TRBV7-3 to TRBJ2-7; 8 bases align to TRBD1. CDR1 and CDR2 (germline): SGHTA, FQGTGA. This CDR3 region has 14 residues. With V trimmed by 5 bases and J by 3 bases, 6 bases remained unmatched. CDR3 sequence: CASSTDRGGYEQYF. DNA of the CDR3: TGTGCCAGCAGCACCGACAGGGGAGGCTACGAGCAGTACTTC.

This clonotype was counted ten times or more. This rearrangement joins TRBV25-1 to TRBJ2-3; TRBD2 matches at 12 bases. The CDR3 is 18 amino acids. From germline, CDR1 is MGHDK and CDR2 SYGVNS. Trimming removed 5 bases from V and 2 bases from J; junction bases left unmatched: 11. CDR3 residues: CASSQLAGGPLFTDTQYF. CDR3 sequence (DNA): TGTGCCAGCAGTCAACTAGCGGGAGGCCCACTCTTCACAGATACGCAGTATTTT.

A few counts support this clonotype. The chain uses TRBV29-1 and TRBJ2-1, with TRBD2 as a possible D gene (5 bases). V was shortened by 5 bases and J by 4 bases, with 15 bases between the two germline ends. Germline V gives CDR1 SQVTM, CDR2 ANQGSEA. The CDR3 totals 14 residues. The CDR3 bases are TGCAGCGTTCGGGATGGGCGGAGATACAATGAGCAGTTCTTC. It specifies CSVRDGRRYNEQFF.

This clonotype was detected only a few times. CDR3 nucleotide sequence: TGCAGTGCCCCGGGACTAAGGAGCACAGATACGCAGTATTTT. Encoded protein: CSAPGLRSTDTQYF. The chain carries TRBV20-1 and TRBJ2-3, with 7 bases matching TRBD2. CDR1 is DFQATT and CDR2 is SNEGSKA in the germline V gene (reference sequence). V shed 6 bases and J 0 bases; nucleotides not matched to a gene: 6. The CDR3 runs to 14 residues.

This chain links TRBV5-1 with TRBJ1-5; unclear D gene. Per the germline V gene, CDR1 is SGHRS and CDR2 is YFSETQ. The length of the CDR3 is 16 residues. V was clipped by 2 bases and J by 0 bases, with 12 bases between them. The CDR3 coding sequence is TGCGCCAGCAGCTTTGGGGTTGGGAATAGCAATCAGCCCCAGCATTTT. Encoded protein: CASSFGVGNSNQPQHF.

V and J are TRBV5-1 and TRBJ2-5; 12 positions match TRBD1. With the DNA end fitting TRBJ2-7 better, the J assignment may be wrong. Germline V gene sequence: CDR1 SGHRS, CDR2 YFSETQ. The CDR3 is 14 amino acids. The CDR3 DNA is TGCGCCAGCACCACCGGGACAGGGGGCAACGAGCAGTACTTC. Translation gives CASTTGTGGNEQYF.

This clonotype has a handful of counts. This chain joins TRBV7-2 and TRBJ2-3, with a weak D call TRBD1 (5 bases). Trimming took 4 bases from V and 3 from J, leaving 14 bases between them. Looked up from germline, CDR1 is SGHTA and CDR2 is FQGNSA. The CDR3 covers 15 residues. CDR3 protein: CASSSRAMGTDTQYF. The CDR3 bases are TGTGCCAGCAGCTCCAGGGCCATGGGGACAGATACGCAGTATTTT.